This T cell receptor beta chain was sequenced during a study of blood T cell repertoires in COVID-19. For the study at large: Material from acute and convalescent COVID-19 was sourced from the United States, Italy and Spain. Sample material is recorded as cDNA or gDNA derived from T cells, B-cell-depleted T cells, or PBMCs.

CDR3 length equals 16 residues. With 2 bases removed from V and 4 bases from J, the gap between germline ends came to 15 bases. In germline, CDR1 is MNHEY, CDR2 SMNVEV (reference sequence). Per the original methods: Estimated nucleated cell counts came from reference gene primer amplification. Some clones are missing from TCRdb's copy, which holds only in-frame ones; the method was immunoSEQ multiplex PCR. Clone size and the V and J calls come from that table; the DNA yielded D and trimming. The table includes some 120,000 clones, 90% detected once. The origin of this receptor is a man between 45 and 60 years old with active COVID-19. The sequencing sample was made of peripheral blood. J is TRBJ1-5 and V is TRBV27; D is perhaps TRBD1 (6 bases). CDR3 region: CASSLLGPQGNQPQHF. The CDR3 DNA follows: TGTGCCAGCAGTTTACTCGGACCGCAGGGGAATCAGCCCCAGCATTTT.